Included here is one TCR beta chain sequence, with context. Its antigen is still unknown. No base qualities exist here, and no much larger clone lies one base off it. This sample is drawn from a study of vaccination and CD4 T cells after COVID-19 (dated by TCRdb to the early 2020s). For context, the study as a whole: In the convalescent cohort there were six males and four females, among whom were two Hispanic individuals, seven Caucasians, two Asians and one multiracial person. Post-vaccine blood samples were obtained a median of approximately 74 days after the second vaccine dose, with a range of about 12 to 241 days. Overlapping spike peptide pools from SARS-CoV-2 and from the common cold coronaviruses HCoV-NL63, HCoV-OC43 and HCoV-229E were used as culture stimuli. Each participant got two doses of either the Pfizer-BioNTech BNT162b2 vaccine (n=8) or the Moderna mRNA-1273 vaccine (n=2). In 9 to 11 COVID-19 convalescent patients and a handful of infection-naive healthy vaccine recipients, researchers compared the spike-specific CD4+ TCR repertoire from before mRNA vaccination with the repertoire from after. Post-COVID blood samples from convalescent patients were collected a median of about 110 days after diagnosis, with a range of 35 to 161 days. In control cultures, a CEFX viral epitope pool was used as positive control, an HIV-1 Nef peptide pool was used as negative control, or no peptide was added. Here is what the overall study found, with its caveats: Nearly all vaccine-specific clones in convalescent patients (304 of 307) were mono-reactive for SARS-CoV-2 spike rather than cross-reactive with common cold coronaviruses. The study included relatively few convalescent patients and did not analyze early timepoints after natural infection. Among convalescent patients, a median about 90% of the SARS-CoV-2-reactive clones seen after vaccination appeared only after vaccination, which suggests priming specific to the vaccine. The median count of SARS-CoV-2-reactive clonotypes went up from approximately 22 after infection to more than 30 after vaccination, although the change was not significant.

The protocol used for the library was PCR. DNA from cultured CD4+ T cells was subjected to TCR sequencing with the Oncomine TCR Beta short-read assay at the Johns Hopkins FTIC core. Genomic DNA was extracted from the cultured CD4+ T cells with the QIAamp micro DNA kit. Oncomine TCR Beta libraries from cultured CD4+ T cells were pooled using unique dual indexes and sequenced on an Illumina iSeq 100. The original pipeline was this. Non-productive sequences were removed, and CDR3s that did not start with C, did not end with F or W, or were shorter than 7 amino acids were discarded. Antigen-specific clonotypes were identified using the MANAFEST web application through comparison of peptide-stimulated wells with reference and other culture wells. To be called positive, a clone needed an FDR below 0.05, an odds ratio above 5, and a productive frequency above 0.1% in at least two of three replicate wells. Clonotypes that were significantly expanded in both SARS-CoV-2 spike wells and at least one common cold coronavirus spike condition were defined as cross-reactive. CDR3 homology was assessed with Levenshtein distances (stringdist) and unrooted phylogenetic trees (ape) in R version 3.6.1. TCRdb trimmed the raw reads at Q25, called clones with MiXCR and kept productive beta chains. Every entry covers one CDR3 protein and lists the most common genes and DNA from its rows. For this entry, the V and J calls and clone size follow TCRdb and not the study's own pipeline. This sample holds around 12,000 distinct CDR3 sequences; 25% to 35% were observed only once. 34% of the sample rests with the top ten.

This specimen's treatment or condition label, per the study, means: roughly 11-day PBMC culture with coronavirus spike peptide pools or control peptides (ViraFEST assay). The ViraFEST assay was used in the study, in which antigen-specific T cells were expanded with peptide pools and expanded clonotypes were subsequently identified by TCR sequencing. Negative nucleocapsid antibody tests before and after vaccination confirmed that the healthy vaccine recipients had no prior SARS-CoV-2 infection. PBMCs were cultured at fewer than 2.5 million per well in IMDM supplemented with roughly 5.2% human AB serum and about 10 IU/ml IL-2, with roughly 10 ug/ml peptide pools added. On days 3 and 7, half of the culture medium was replaced with fresh IL-2-containing medium. Once the cells had been in culture for ten to eleven days, the EasySep CD4+ T cell isolation kit was used to isolate CD4+ T cells by negative selection. Ficoll-Paque Plus gradient centrifugation was used to isolate PBMCs from whole blood, and the isolated PBMCs were then either used fresh or cryopreserved at -140C. In general, triplicate wells were set up for every culture condition.

CDR1 and CDR2, per the germline V gene (reference sequence), are LNHNV and YYDKDF. Ends trimmed: V by 3 bases, J by 5 bases; bases unmatched to a gene: 10. The CDR3 runs 16 residues from the cysteine to the phenylalanine. The retained sequence is limited to the CDR3, 48 bases, with the frame set at the first base. This clonotype was sampled from a human donor who received a COVID-19 vaccine. The material sequenced was CD4+ T cells from blood, cultured in vitro, taken before SARS-CoV-2 vaccination. The sequence links TRBV15 to TRBJ2-3; the central 8 bases match TRBD1. The DNA sequence is given as TGTGCCACCAGCAGTTTATCCGGGACAGGAATAGATACGCAGTATTTT. This translates into CATSSLSGTGIDTQYF. Beyond the CDR3, the reference TRBV15 and TRBJ2-3 genes provide the residues; the full variable domain reads: DAMVIQNPRYQVTQFGKPVTLSCSQTLNHNVMYWYQQKSSQAPKLLFHYYDKDFNNEADTPDNFQSRRPNTSFCFLDIRSPGLGDTAMYLCATSSLSGTGIDTQYFGPGTRLTVL.